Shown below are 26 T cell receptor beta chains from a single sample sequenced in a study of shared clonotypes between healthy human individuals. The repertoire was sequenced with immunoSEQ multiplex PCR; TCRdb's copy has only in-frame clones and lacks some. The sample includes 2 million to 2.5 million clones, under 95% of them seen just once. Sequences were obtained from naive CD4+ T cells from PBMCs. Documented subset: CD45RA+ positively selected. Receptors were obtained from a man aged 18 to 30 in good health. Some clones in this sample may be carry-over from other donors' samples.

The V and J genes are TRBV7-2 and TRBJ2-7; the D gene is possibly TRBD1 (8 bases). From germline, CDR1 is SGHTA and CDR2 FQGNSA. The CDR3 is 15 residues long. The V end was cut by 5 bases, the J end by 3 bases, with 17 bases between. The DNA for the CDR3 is TGTGCCAGCAGCCCCGGGGGGACAGGCAACTACGAGCAGTACTTC. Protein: CASSPGGTGNYEQYF.

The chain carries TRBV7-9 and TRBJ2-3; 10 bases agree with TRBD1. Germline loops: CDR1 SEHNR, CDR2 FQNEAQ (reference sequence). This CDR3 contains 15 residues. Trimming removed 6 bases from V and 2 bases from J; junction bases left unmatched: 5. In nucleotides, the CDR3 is TGTGCCAGCAGGGGGACAGGGGTGCCCACAGATACGCAGTATTTT. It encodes CASRGTGVPTDTQYF.

As DNA, the CDR3 is TGTGCCAGCAGCAATATGGGCGGGAGCCGTCACAATGAGCAGTTCTTC. It encodes CASSNMGGSRHNEQFF. This chain links TRBV5-4 with TRBJ2-1, with 7 bases that match TRBD2. CDR1 and CDR2 from the germline V gene are SGHNT and YYREEE (reference sequence). Unmatched junction bases numbered 12, after V lost 4 bases and J lost 5 bases. The CDR3 is 16 residues long.

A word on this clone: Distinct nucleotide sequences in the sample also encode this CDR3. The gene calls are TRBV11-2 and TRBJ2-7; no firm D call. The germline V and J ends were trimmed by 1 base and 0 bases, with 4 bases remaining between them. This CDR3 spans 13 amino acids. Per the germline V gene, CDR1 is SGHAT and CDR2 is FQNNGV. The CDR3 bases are TGTGCCAGCAGCTTAGTGTTCTCCTACGAGCAGTACTTC. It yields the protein CASSLVFSYEQYF. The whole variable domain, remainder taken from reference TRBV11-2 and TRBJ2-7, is EAGVAQSPRYKIIEKRQSVAFWCNPISGHATLYWYQQILGQGPKLLIQFQNNGVVDDSQLPKDRFSAERLKGVDSTLKIQPAKLEDSAVYLCASSLVFSYEQYFGPGTRLTVT.

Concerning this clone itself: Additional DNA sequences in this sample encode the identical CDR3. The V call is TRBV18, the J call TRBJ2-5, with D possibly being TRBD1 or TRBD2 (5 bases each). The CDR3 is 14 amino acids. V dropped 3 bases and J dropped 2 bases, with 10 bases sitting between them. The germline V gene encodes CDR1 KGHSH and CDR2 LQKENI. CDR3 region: CASSPSGAQETQYF. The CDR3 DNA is TGTGCCAGCTCACCCTCCGGGGCACAAGAGACCCAGTACTTC.

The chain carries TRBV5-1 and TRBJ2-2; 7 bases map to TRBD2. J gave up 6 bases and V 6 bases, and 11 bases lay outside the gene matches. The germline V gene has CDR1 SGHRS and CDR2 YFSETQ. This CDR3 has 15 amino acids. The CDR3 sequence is CASKSSGNSAGELFF. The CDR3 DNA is TGCGCCAGCAAGTCGAGCGGGAATTCGGCCGGGGAGCTGTTTTTT.

CDR3 residues: CASSLRGHNEKLFF. For the CDR3, the DNA is TGTGCCAGCAGCTTGCGGGGGCACAATGAAAAACTGTTTTTT. V is TRBV5-6 and J is TRBJ1-4; a possible D gene is TRBD1 (6 bases). The V gene lost 1 base and the J gene lost 5 bases, with 9 bases spanning the gap. CDR3 length equals 14 residues. Germline V lookup: CDR1 SGHDT, CDR2 YYEEEE.

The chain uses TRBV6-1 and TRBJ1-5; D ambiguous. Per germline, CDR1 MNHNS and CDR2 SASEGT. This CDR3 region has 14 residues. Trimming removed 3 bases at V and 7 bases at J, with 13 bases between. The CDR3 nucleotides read TGTGCCAGCAGTGATCTCGCGGTTGGCCAGCCCCAGCATTTT. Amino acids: CASSDLAVGQPQHF.

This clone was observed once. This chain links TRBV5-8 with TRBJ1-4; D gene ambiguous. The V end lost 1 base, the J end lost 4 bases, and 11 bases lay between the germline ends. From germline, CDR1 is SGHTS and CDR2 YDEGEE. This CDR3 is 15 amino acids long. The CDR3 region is CASSLRISFNEKLFF. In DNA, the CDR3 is TGTGCCAGCAGCTTGAGGATTAGTTTTAATGAAAAACTGTTTTTT.

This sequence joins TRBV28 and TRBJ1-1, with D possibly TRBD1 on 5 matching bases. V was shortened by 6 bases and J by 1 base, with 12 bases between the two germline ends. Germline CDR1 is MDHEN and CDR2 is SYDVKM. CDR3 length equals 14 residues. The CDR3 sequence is CASSEPDRNTEAFF. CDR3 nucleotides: TGTGCCAGCAGCGAACCCGACAGGAACACTGAAGCTTTCTTT.

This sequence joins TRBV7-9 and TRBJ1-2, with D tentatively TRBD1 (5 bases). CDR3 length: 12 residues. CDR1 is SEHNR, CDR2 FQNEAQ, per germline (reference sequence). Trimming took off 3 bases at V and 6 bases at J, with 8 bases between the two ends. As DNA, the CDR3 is TGTGCCAGCAGCTTTGGGGGTAATGGCTACACCTTC. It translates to CASSFGGNGYTF.

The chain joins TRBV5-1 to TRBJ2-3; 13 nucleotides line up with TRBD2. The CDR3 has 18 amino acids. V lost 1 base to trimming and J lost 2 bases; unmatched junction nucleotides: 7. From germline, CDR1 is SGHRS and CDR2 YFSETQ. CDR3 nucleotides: TGCGCCAGCAGCTTGTCACTAGCGGGAGGGCGTTACACAGATACGCAGTATTTT. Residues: CASSLSLAGGRYTDTQYF.

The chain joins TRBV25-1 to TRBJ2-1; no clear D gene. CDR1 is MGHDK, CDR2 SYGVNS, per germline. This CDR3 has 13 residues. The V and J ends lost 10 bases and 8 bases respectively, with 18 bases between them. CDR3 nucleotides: TGTGCCACCGCCCTCCATCTGACGGATGAGCAGTTCTTC. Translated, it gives CATALHLTDEQFF.

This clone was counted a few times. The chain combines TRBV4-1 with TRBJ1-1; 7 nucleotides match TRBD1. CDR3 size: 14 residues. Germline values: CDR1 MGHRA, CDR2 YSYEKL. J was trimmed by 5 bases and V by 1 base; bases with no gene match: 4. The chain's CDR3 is CASSQGQGETEAFF. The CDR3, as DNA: TGCGCCAGCAGCCAAGGACAGGGCGAAACTGAAGCTTTCTTT.

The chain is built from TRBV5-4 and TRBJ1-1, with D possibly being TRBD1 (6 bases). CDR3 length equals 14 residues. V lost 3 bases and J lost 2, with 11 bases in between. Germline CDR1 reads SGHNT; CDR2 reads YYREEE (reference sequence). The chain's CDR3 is CASSSRDTNTEAFF. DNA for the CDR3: TGTGCCAGCAGCTCCCGGGACACCAACACTGAAGCTTTCTTT.

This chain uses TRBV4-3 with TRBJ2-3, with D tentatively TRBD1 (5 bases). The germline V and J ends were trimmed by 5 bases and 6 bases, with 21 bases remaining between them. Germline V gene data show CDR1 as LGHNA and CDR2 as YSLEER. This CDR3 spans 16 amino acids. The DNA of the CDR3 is TGCGCCAGCAGCACCCGGCTTCGGCAGGGTTTTGATACGCAGTATTTT. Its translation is CASSTRLRQGFDTQYF.

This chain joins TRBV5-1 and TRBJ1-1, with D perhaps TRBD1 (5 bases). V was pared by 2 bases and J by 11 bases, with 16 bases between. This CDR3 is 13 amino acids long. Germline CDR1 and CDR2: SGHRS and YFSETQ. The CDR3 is CASSFDSTGGAFF. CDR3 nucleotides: TGCGCCAGCAGCTTTGACAGTACCGGGGGGGCTTTCTTT.

CDR3 residues: CASSLRTPPDTQYF. The CDR3 bases are TGTGCCAGCAGTTTGAGGACTCCGCCGGATACGCAGTATTTT. The V and J genes are TRBV28 and TRBJ2-3; a weak D match, TRBD2 (5 bases). The germline CDR1 and CDR2 sequences are MDHEN and SYDVKM. The CDR3 has 14 residues. The V end lost 3 bases, the J end lost 6 bases, and 13 bases lay between the germline ends.

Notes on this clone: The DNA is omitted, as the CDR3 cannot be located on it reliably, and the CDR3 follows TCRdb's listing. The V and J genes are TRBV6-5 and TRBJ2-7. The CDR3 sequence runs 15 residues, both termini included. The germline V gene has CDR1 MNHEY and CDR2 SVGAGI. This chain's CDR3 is CASSYSVAAPYEQYF.

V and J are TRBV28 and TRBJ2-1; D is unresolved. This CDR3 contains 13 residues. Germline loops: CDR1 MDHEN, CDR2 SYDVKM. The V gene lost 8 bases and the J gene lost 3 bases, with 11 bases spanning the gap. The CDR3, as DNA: TGTGCCAGCCAAGGCGGCGGCTACAATGAGCAGTTCTTC. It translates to CASQGGGYNEQFF.

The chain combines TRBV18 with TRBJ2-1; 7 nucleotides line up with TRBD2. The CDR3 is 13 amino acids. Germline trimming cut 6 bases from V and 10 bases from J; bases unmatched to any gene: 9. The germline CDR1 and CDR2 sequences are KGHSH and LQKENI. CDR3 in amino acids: CASSPGEGREQFF. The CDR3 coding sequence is TGTGCCAGCTCCCCTGGGGAGGGTCGAGAGCAGTTCTTC.

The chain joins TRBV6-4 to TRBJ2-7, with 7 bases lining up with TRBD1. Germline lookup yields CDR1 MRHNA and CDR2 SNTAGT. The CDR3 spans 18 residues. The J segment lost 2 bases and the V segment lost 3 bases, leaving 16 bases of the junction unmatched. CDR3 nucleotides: TGTGCCAGCAGTGAACTCCTTTCGACAGGGATTTCGGCCTACGAGCAGTACTTC. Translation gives CASSELLSTGISAYEQYF.

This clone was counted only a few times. The CDR3 protein is CASSPSGIDDQPQHF. For the CDR3, the DNA is TGCGCCAGCAGCCCTTCCGGGATAGACGATCAGCCCCAGCATTTT. This sequence joins TRBV5-1 and TRBJ1-5; no clear D gene. This CDR3 comprises 15 residues. Germline CDR1 reads SGHRS; CDR2 reads YFSETQ. Trimming stripped 4 bases from V and 5 bases from J, with 16 bases between.

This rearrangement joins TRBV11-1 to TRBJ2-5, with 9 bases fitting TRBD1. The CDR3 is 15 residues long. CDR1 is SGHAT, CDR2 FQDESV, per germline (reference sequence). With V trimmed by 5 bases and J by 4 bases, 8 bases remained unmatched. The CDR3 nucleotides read TGTGCCAGCAGCCGGAAGACAGGGGGGTTAGAGACCCAGTACTTC. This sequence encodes CASSRKTGGLETQYF. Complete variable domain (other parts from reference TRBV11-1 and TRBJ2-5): EAEVAQSPRYKITEKSQAVAFWCDPISGHATLYWYRQILGQGPELLVQFQDESVVDDSQLPKDRFSAERLKGVDSTLKIQPAELGDSAMYLCASSRKTGGLETQYFGPGTRLLVL.

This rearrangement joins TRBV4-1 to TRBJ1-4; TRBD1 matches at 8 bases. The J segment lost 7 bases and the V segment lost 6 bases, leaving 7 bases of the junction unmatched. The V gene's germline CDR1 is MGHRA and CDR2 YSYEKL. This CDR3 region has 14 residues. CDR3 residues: CASSRTGRVEKLFF. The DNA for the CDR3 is TGCGCCAGCAGTAGGACAGGGAGGGTTGAAAAACTGTTTTTT.

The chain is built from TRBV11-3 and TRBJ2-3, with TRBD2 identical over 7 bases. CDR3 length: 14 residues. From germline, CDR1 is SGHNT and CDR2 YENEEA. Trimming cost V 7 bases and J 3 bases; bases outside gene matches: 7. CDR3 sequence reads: CASNPGGETDTQYF. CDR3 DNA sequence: TGTGCCAGCAATCCGGGAGGTGAGACAGATACGCAGTATTTT. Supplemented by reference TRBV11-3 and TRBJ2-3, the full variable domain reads EAGVVQSPRYKIIEKKQPVAFWCNPISGHNTLYWYLQNLGQGPELLIRYENEEAVDDSQLPKDRFSAERLKGVDSTLKIQPAELGDSAVYLCASNPGGETDTQYFGPGTRLTVL.